The 27 T cell receptor beta chains presented below share a single source sample, sequenced in a study of vaccination effects on CD4 cells after COVID-19. ViraFEST used viral peptide pools to expand antigen-specific CD4+ T cells before sequencing. Following culture for 9 to 11 days, CD4+ T cells were isolated. The cohort was immunized with two doses of either the BNT162b2 or mRNA-1273 vaccine. Clones were sequenced by immunoSEQ multiplex PCR, and TCRdb holds only the in-frame ones, with some missing. The sample contains around 59,000 clones, about 73% of which appear only once. Their target antigens are unknown. The sequenced sample was CD4+ T cells from PBMCs cultured with HCoV-OC43 spike peptides, obtained after COVID-19 vaccination. Subset defined: HCoV-OC43 spike overlapping peptide pool stimulation. These receptors were obtained from a human donor who received a COVID-19 vaccine.

As DNA, the CDR3 is TGTGCCAGCAGCTTAACCAAAAGCGCCGGGAACACCGGGGAGCTGTTTTTT. As protein: CASSLTKSAGNTGELFF. The chain employs TRBV7-3 and TRBJ2-2; D remains unclear. The CDR3 spans 17 residues. Germline values: CDR1 SGHTA, CDR2 FQGTGA. V was trimmed by 0 bases and J by 1 base, leaving 12 bases between them.

The chain couples TRBV3-1 (or the pseudogene TRBV3-2) to TRBJ2-2, with no clear D. Germline CDR1 reads LGHDT; CDR2 reads YNNKEL (reference sequence). V lost 1 base, J lost 0 bases, and 3 bases lay in between. The CDR3 has 14 amino acids. The CDR3 DNA sequence: TGTGCCAGCAGCCAAGGCCCGAACACCGGGGAGCTGTTTTTT. Residues: CASSQGPNTGELFF.

The chain employs TRBV14 and TRBJ1-1; a possible D gene is TRBD1 (5 bases). CDR1 SGHDN and CDR2 FVKESK come from the germline V gene. The V and J ends lost 5 bases and 4 bases respectively, with 11 bases between them. The CDR3 covers 13 residues. CDR3 DNA: TGTGCCAGCAGCGAACAGAGGGGCACTGAAGCTTTCTTT. Translated, it gives CASSEQRGTEAFF.

The chain combines TRBV7-2 with TRBJ1-1; D is undetermined. V was trimmed by 1 base and J by 4 bases, leaving 7 bases between them. CDR1 SGHTA and CDR2 FQGNSA come from the germline V gene. The CDR3 is 13 amino acids. For the CDR3, the DNA is TGTGCCAGCAGCTTAGGGGTATTCACTGAAGCTTTCTTT. Residues: CASSLGVFTEAFF.

The chain combines TRBV5-1 with TRBJ1-4; possible D gene TRBD1, 5 bases. The length of the CDR3 is 14 residues. The V gene lost 2 bases and the J gene lost 7 bases, with 12 bases spanning the gap. The germline gives CDR1 SGHRS, CDR2 YFSETQ. CDR3 protein: CASSFRDGGEKLFF. For the CDR3, the DNA is TGCGCCAGCAGCTTCAGGGATGGGGGTGAAAAACTGTTTTTT.

This clone was counted between two and nine times. The V and J genes are TRBV19 and TRBJ1-2; D gene unclear. The CDR3 has 13 residues. Trimming removed 3 bases from V and 8 bases from J, with 13 bases in between. Germline CDR1 reads LNHDA; CDR2 reads SQIVND (reference sequence). CDR3: CASSIADRWGYTF. The CDR3 DNA reads TGTGCCAGTAGTATCGCAGACCGCTGGGGCTACACCTTC. Full variable domain (missing parts from reference TRBV19 and TRBJ1-2): DGGITQSPKYLFRKEGQNVTLSCEQNLNHDAMYWYRQDPGQGLRLIYYSQIVNDFQKGDIAEGYSVSREKKESFPLTVTSAQKNPTAFYLCASSIADRWGYTFGSGTRLTVV.

The rearrangement links TRBV6-5 to TRBJ2-3; the D is unclear. The germline V gene encodes CDR1 MNHEY and CDR2 SVGAGI. The CDR3 is made up of 15 amino acids. V was cut by 6 bases and J by 0 bases, with 13 bases left in between. CDR3 nucleotides: TGTGCCAGCAGCAACAGCGTACGTAGCACAGATACGCAGTATTTT. Translation: CASSNSVRSTDTQYF.

V usage is TRBV5-5 and J usage is TRBJ2-7, with a tentative D call TRBD1 (6 bases). V was trimmed by 6 bases and J by 3 bases, leaving 16 bases between them. CDR3 length: 14 amino acids. In germline, CDR1 is SGHKS, CDR2 YYEKEE (reference sequence). The CDR3 DNA sequence: TGTGCCAGCAACAGGGATCTGTCGTTCTACGAGCAGTACGTC. Translated, it gives CASNRDLSFYEQYV.

This chain connects TRBV7-9 to TRBJ2-5, with D unclear. Trimming removed 5 bases from V and 9 bases from J, with 7 bases in between. The CDR3 contains 10 residues. In germline, CDR1 is SEHNR, CDR2 FQNEAQ (reference sequence). The CDR3 reads CASSPQPQYF. DNA of the CDR3: TGTGCCAGCAGCCCCCAACCCCAGTACTTC.

This chain joins TRBV7-8 and TRBJ2-3; D possibly corresponds to TRBD1 (5 bases). Germline CDR1 reads SGHVS; CDR2 reads FQNEAQ. Trimming cost V 4 bases and J 2 bases, with 13 bases left between them. The CDR3 is 15 amino acids. In nucleotides, the CDR3 is TGTGCCAGCAGCTACGACAGAATCCCCACAGATACGCAGTATTTT. It codes for CASSYDRIPTDTQYF.

This clone has more than one count but fewer than ten. V is TRBV19 and J is TRBJ2-3; 13 nucleotides agree with TRBD2. V lost 2 bases to trimming and J lost 0 bases; unmatched junction nucleotides: 2. Germline loops: CDR1 LNHDA, CDR2 SQIVND (reference sequence). This CDR3 spans 17 amino acids. The DNA of the CDR3 is TGTGCCAGTAGTATAAGGGGACTAGCGGGGAGCACAGATACGCAGTATTTT. Residues: CASSIRGLAGSTDTQYF. The whole variable domain, filled in from reference TRBV19 and TRBJ2-3, reads DGGITQSPKYLFRKEGQNVTLSCEQNLNHDAMYWYRQDPGQGLRLIYYSQIVNDFQKGDIAEGYSVSREKKESFPLTVTSAQKNPTAFYLCASSIRGLAGSTDTQYFGPGTRLTVL.

This clone was observed a handful of times. The chain joins TRBV10-3 to TRBJ1-1; D remains ambiguous. This CDR3 contains 14 residues. The germline gives CDR1 ENHRY, CDR2 SYGVKD. Deletions cut 0 bases from V and 2 bases from J, with 7 bases between. DNA of the CDR3: TGTGCCATCAGTGAGTCCACGGCTAACACTGAAGCTTTCTTT. Residues: CAISESTANTEAFF.

The chain combines TRBV24-1 with TRBJ2-2; 10 nucleotides align to TRBD1. Per the germline V gene, CDR1 is KGHDR and CDR2 is SFDVKD. This CDR3 is 16 amino acids long. V lost 6 bases, J lost 7 bases, and 10 bases stayed unmatched. The CDR3 is CATSNTGTGAYGELFF. CDR3 DNA sequence: TGTGCCACCAGTAATACCGGGACAGGGGCTTACGGGGAGCTGTTTTTT.

The chain employs TRBV5-1 and TRBJ2-1, with D possibly TRBD1 on 6 matching bases. V was pared by 2 bases and J by 0 bases, with 9 bases between. This CDR3 has 15 residues. CDR1 is SGHRS, CDR2 YFSETQ, per germline. CDR3 sequence: CASSLTGSSYNEQFF. The CDR3 DNA reads TGCGCCAGCAGCTTAACAGGGAGCTCCTACAATGAGCAGTTCTTC.

This clone was seen once. The chain employs TRBV18 and TRBJ2-3; 10 bases are a match to TRBD2. Germline V gene sequence: CDR1 KGHSH, CDR2 LQKENI. V lost 5 bases and J lost 0; bases outside the gene matches: 5. The CDR3 loop spans 16 amino acids. The CDR3 bases are TGTGCCAGCTCAGGTAGCGGGGGGCCCAGCACAGATACGCAGTATTTT. It translates to CASSGSGGPSTDTQYF.

This chain uses TRBV3-1 (or the pseudogene TRBV3-2) with TRBJ2-1, with TRBD2 matching over 10 bases. The CDR3 spans 16 residues. Trimming removed 2 bases from V and 4 bases from J; junction bases left unmatched: 5. From germline, CDR1 is LGHDT and CDR2 YNNKEL (reference sequence). The CDR3 region is CASSQRLAGEYNEQFF. The DNA for the CDR3 is TGTGCCAGCAGCCAAAGGCTAGCGGGGGAGTACAATGAGCAGTTCTTC.

The chain joins TRBV4-1 to TRBJ1-3; maybe TRBD1 (5 bases). CDR1 MGHRA and CDR2 YSYEKL come from the germline V gene. The CDR3 is 16 residues long. Trimming shortened V by 1 base and J by 4 bases, and 14 bases separated the two germline ends. CDR3 loop: CASSQVGGGGGNTIYF. Written as DNA, the CDR3 is TGCGCCAGCAGCCAAGTTGGTGGGGGGGGAGGAAACACCATATATTTT.

The chain has TRBV5-1 and TRBJ2-2, with TRBD2 matching 9 bases. The CDR3 has 16 residues. Germline lookup yields CDR1 SGHRS and CDR2 YFSETQ. Trimming took 2 bases from V and 6 from J; bases not matched to a gene: 8. The DNA of the CDR3 is TGCGCCAGCAGCTTTCAAGCGGGGGGAGGCCCCGGGGAGCTGTTTTTT. Amino acids: CASSFQAGGGPGELFF.

V usage is TRBV25-1 and J usage is TRBJ1-6; no clear D. The CDR3 has 12 amino acids. V was trimmed by 4 bases and J by 8 bases, leaving 6 bases between them. Per the germline V gene, CDR1 is MGHDK and CDR2 is SYGVNS. In nucleotides, the CDR3 is TGTGCCAGCAGTGTGGGGTATTCACCCCTCCACTTT. Its protein is CASSVGYSPLHF.

The rearrangement uses TRBV3-1 (or the pseudogene TRBV3-2) and TRBJ2-3; D gene uncertain. Germline V CDR1 and CDR2: LGHDT, YNNKEL (reference sequence). V was cut by 1 base and J by 0 bases, with 11 bases left in between. This CDR3 is 16 amino acids long. The CDR3 region has the DNA TGTGCCAGCAGCCAAGTATTGCGGCATAGCACAGATACGCAGTATTTT. It translates to CASSQVLRHSTDTQYF.

The table lists this clone with a count of one. This rearrangement joins TRBV5-1 to TRBJ1-4; the match to TRBD1 covers 8 bases. J lost 8 bases, V lost 5 bases, and 11 bases had no gene match. The germline V gene encodes CDR1 SGHRS and CDR2 YFSETQ. This CDR3 has 15 amino acids. CDR3 sequence reads: CASSGLGRTGEKLFF. Here the CDR3 DNA reads TGCGCCAGCAGTGGACTTGGACGGACAGGGGAAAAACTGTTTTTT.

The chain has TRBV27 and TRBJ1-5; tentatively, D is TRBD1 (5 bases). V lost 3 bases, J lost 3 bases, and 12 bases lay in between. This CDR3 region has 15 residues. Looked up from germline, CDR1 is MNHEY and CDR2 is SMNVEV (reference sequence). In DNA form, the CDR3 reads TGTGCCAGCAGTTTTAACCGGGACCACAATCAGCCCCAGCATTTT. Translation: CASSFNRDHNQPQHF.

The V and J genes are TRBV27 and TRBJ2-5, with D possibly being TRBD2 (5 bases). Trimming cost V 0 bases and J 1 base, with 15 bases left between them. CDR3 length equals 17 residues. CDR1 and CDR2 from the germline V gene are MNHEY and SMNVEV (reference sequence). The CDR3 DNA reads as TGTGCCAGCAGTTTATCGTATCCGGGGAGAAGCCAAGAGACCCAGTACTTC. It specifies CASSLSYPGRSQETQYF.

The chain combines TRBV4-2 with TRBJ1-3, with D hard to call. The CDR3 is 14 amino acids. Germline V CDR1 and CDR2: LGHNA, YNFKEQ. Trimming left V 1 base short and J 3 bases short, with 7 bases between. CDR3 DNA sequence: TGTGCCAGCAGCCAAGGCGAGATTGGAAACACCATATATTTT. Translation gives CASSQGEIGNTIYF.

Only one count was recorded for this clone. The chain has TRBV7-2 and TRBJ1-6, with 7 bases identical to TRBD1. V shed 5 bases, J shed 5 bases, and the junction held 9 bases outside the gene matches. Germline CDR1 and CDR2: SGHTA and FQGNSA. CDR3 length equals 16 residues. CDR3 bases: TGTGCCAGCAGCCTAGGGACAGCGGGGGATAATTCACCCCTCCACTTT. It codes for CASSLGTAGDNSPLHF.

This sequence joins TRBV29-1 and TRBJ2-2, with TRBD2 matching over 7 bases. Germline V gene data show CDR1 as SQVTM and CDR2 as ANQGSEA. V was pared by 7 bases and J by 7 bases, with 18 bases of the junction left unmatched. The CDR3 totals 16 residues. The DNA for the CDR3 is TGCAGCGCCTCGAGGGAGGGACCACAGGACGGCGGGGAGCTGTTTTTT. Translation: CSASREGPQDGGELFF.

J is TRBJ1-5 and V is TRBV7-2; D remains ambiguous. Germline V gene data show CDR1 as SGHTA and CDR2 as FQGNSA. V was shortened by 1 base and J by 2 bases, with 6 bases between the two germline ends. The CDR3 loop spans 14 amino acids. The chain's CDR3 is CASSLDSGNQPQHF. The CDR3 DNA is TGTGCCAGCAGCTTAGACAGTGGCAATCAGCCCCAGCATTTT.